The 2 T cell receptor beta chains listed next were all sequenced from one sample in a study of blood T cell repertoires in COVID-19. Assay used: immunoSEQ multiplex PCR; TCRdb lists only in-frame clones, some missing. The sample lists about 270,000 clones, about four fifths occurring once. Material: peripheral blood. All receptors derive from a woman between 18 and 30 years old with acute or convalescent COVID-19.

This sequence joins TRBV7-9 and TRBJ1-6; D not resolved. This CDR3 is built from 15 residues. Per germline, CDR1 SEHNR and CDR2 FQNEAQ (reference sequence). Trimming took off 6 bases at V and 6 bases at J, with 15 bases between the two ends. The DNA for the CDR3 is TGTGCCAGCAGACCAAAGGCAGGTCTTAATTCACCCCTCCACTTT. It specifies CASRPKAGLNSPLHF.

This sequence joins TRBV19 and TRBJ1-1, with 9 bases lining up with TRBD1. The CDR3 spans 14 residues. Germline V CDR1 and CDR2: LNHDA, SQIVND (reference sequence). V was pared by 4 bases and J by 7 bases, with 7 bases of the junction left unmatched. The CDR3 sequence: CASSKRTGVGEAFF. CDR3 in DNA: TGTGCCAGTAGTAAGAGGACAGGGGTGGGTGAAGCTTTCTTT.